What follows is one T cell receptor beta chain and its context. Antigen unknown. The source of the sample is a study of T cell repertoires in cytomegalovirus infection. Overall study: Recently identified HLA-C-restricted CMV epitopes and well-studied HLA-B-restricted CMV epitopes were used by the study. Signatures in public TCR beta sequences pointed to both CMV infection and matching HLA type. Study-level findings and limits: CMV-specific TCR beta clonotypes restricted by HLA-C dominated the ex vivo response.

Germline CDR1 is SEHNR and CDR2 is FQNEAQ (reference sequence). The CDR3 has 13 amino acids. Between the trimmed V and J ends, which lost 2 bases and 7 bases, there was a span of 9 bases. TCRdb recomputed calls from the reads with MiXCR, one row per CDR3 protein. The table shows 310,000 or so distinct CDR3 sequences, with roughly 25% occurring only once. This chain connects TRBV7-9 to TRBJ2-4; D gene unclear. The clonotype originates from a human donor in good health (CMV status not recorded). Some clones in this sample may be carry-over from other donors' samples. The sequences come from cultured PBMCs, collected from culture after CMV antigen stimulation. CDR3 DNA sequence: TGTGCCAGCAGCTTATCCCCGTGGAACATTCAGTACTTC. This codes for CASSLSPWNIQYF.